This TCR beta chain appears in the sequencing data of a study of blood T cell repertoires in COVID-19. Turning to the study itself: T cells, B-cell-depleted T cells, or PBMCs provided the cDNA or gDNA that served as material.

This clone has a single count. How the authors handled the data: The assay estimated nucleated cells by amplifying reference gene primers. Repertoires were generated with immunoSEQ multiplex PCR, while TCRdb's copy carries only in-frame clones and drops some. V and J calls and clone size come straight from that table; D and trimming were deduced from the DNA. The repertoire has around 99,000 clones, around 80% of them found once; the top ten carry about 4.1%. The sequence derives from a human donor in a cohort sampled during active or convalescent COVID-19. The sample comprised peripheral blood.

CDR3 residues: CANNRGAKNIQYF. The CDR3, as DNA: TGTGCCAATAACCGGGGAGCCAAAAACATTCAGTACTTC. V usage is TRBV5-8 and J usage is TRBJ2-4; D may be TRBD2 (5 bases). Germline V lookup: CDR1 SGHTS, CDR2 YDEGEE. There are 13 residues in the CDR3. Trimming shortened V by 9 bases and J by 0 bases, and 10 bases separated the two germline ends.